These T cell receptor beta chains were read from a single sample in a study of CD8+ T cells in alopecia areata. The repertoire was sequenced with immunoSEQ multiplex PCR; TCRdb's copy has only in-frame clones and lacks some. The sample yields tens of thousands of clones, about three quarters seen once. Sample: CD8+ T cells sorted from blood, taken at week 44, from a patient treated with tofacitinib. The receptors come from a human donor with alopecia areata. Both conserved end residues are part of each CDR3.

V gene	J gene	CDR3 protein
TRBV11-2	TRBJ2-1	CASNHISRGEDNEQFF
TRBV7-6	TRBJ2-7	CASSHGGLNEQYF
TRBV27	TRBJ2-7	CASSLRRNSYEQYF
TRBV29-1	TRBJ2-7	CSVEVGTVSYEQYF
TRBV29-1	TRBJ2-7	CSVGGQGNSYEQYF
TRBV9	TRBJ2-3	CASSATGYSTDTQYF
TRBV27	TRBJ1-5	CASGRLGFQPQHF
TRBV27	TRBJ1-2	CASSLGGRDGYTF
TRBV7-9	TRBJ2-3	CASSSPTAGGNTDTQYF
TRBV29-1	TRBJ2-5	CSVELGSGGPETQYF
TRBV5-1	TRBJ1-1	CASSLGGGSWTEAFF
TRBV29-1	TRBJ2-1	CSVTFGQEKDDEQFF
TRBV6-5	TRBJ2-2	CASSYQYRNTGELFF
TRBV19	TRBJ1-2	CATHNLQDVYGYTF
TRBV6-6	TRBJ2-5	CASSYPLAGAQETQYF
TRBV14	TRBJ2-3	CASSQGTTSTDTQYF
TRBV13	TRBJ1-2	CASSYPGGPRYGYTF
TRBV10-1	TRBJ2-7	CASSGGTYEQYF
TRBV29-1	TRBJ1-5	CSVEEGTGENQPQHF
TRBV7-9	TRBJ1-5	CASSSQGDNQPQHF
TRBV29-1	TRBJ2-2	CSVDLSGGTGELFF